The 4 T cell receptor beta chains reported below all come from one sample, sequenced in a study of molecular identifiers for immune sequencing clone quantification. TCRdb analysed the PCR reads with MiXCR anew, one entry per CDR3 protein. Of more than 35,000 distinct CDR3 sequences listed, about a fifth are singletons. The sample taken for sequencing was naive CD8+ T cells from blood, with Jurkat cell RNA spiked in. Regarding subset: FACS-sorted CD8+CD4-CCR7+CD45RA+ naive T cells. These receptors all come from a human donor in good health. Some libraries in this study had Jurkat cell RNA spiked in.

The chain recombines TRBV5-6 with TRBJ2-7; either TRBD1 or TRBD2 may fit D (5 bases each). Between the trimmed V and J ends, which lost 0 bases and 3 bases, there was a span of 7 bases. CDR1 is SGHDT, CDR2 YYEEEE, per germline. The CDR3 has 13 amino acids. CDR3 in amino acids: CASSLGDRYEQYF. CDR3 DNA sequence: TGTGCCAGCAGCTTGGGGGACCGCTACGAGCAGTACTTC.

This clonotype appeared many times. This chain links TRBV6-5 with TRBJ2-1; D call uncertain. The CDR3 runs to 15 residues. V was pared by 6 bases and J by 4 bases, with 16 bases between. Germline lookup yields CDR1 MNHEY and CDR2 SVGAGI. The CDR3 coding sequence is TGTGCCAGCAGATCAACGGGTTATGGATACAATGAGCAGTTCTTC. Protein: CASRSTGYGYNEQFF.

This clonotype was counted a few times. Being one base from a much bigger clone, this may be a read error. J is TRBJ2-2 and V is TRBV24-1, with D possibly matching TRBD2 (5 bases). The CDR3 consists of 13 residues. Looked up from germline, CDR1 is KGHDR and CDR2 is SFDVKD. CDR3 loop: CATSAVSTGELVF. For the CDR3, the DNA is TGTGCCACCAGTGCAGTTAGCACCGGGGAGCTGGTTTTT.

Ten or more counts support this clonotype. The J gene is TRBJ1-4, the V gene TRBV6-5; TRBD1 aligns across 10 bases. The V gene end was trimmed by 2 bases and the J gene end by 6 bases; junction bases not matched to a gene: 9. The CDR3 is made up of 17 amino acids. Germline-derived CDR1 and CDR2 are MNHEY and SVGAGI. In DNA, the CDR3 is TGTGCCAGCAGTTACGAAAGGACAGGGGGATCCCATGAAAAACTGTTTTTT. Its protein product is CASSYERTGGSHEKLFF.